This entry describes one TCR beta chain. The antigen is not known. Both 60 Vbeta primers and 13 Jbeta primers went into the PCR. Data came from immunoSEQ multiplex PCR; TCRdb stores just in-frame clones and leaves some out. Its table records about 150,000 clones. Trimming left V 5 bases short and J 1 base short, with 18 bases between. The V gene's germline CDR1 is GTSNPN and CDR2 SVGIG (reference sequence). The CDR3 consists of 15 residues. This sample is drawn from a study of cytomegalovirus exposure and HLA in healthy donors. General observations from the study: Later, TCR association rates were found to vary by HLA locus, highest for DRB1 and lowest for HLA-C. TRBV6-2, TRBV6-3 and some other V segments were unresolvable in 87-base-pair reads. More clonal expansion characterized HLA-associated TCR beta chains than equally common others in a later analysis.

The genes are TRBV30 and TRBJ2-7, with D possibly TRBD1 on 6 matching bases. The sequenced material came from PBMCs. The TCR was taken from a woman between 50 and 59 years old in good health and CMV-seronegative. CDR3 sequence: CAWSAGATISYEQYF. Written as DNA, the CDR3 is TGTGCCTGGTCAGCAGGGGCTACGATTTCCTACGAGCAGTACTTC.